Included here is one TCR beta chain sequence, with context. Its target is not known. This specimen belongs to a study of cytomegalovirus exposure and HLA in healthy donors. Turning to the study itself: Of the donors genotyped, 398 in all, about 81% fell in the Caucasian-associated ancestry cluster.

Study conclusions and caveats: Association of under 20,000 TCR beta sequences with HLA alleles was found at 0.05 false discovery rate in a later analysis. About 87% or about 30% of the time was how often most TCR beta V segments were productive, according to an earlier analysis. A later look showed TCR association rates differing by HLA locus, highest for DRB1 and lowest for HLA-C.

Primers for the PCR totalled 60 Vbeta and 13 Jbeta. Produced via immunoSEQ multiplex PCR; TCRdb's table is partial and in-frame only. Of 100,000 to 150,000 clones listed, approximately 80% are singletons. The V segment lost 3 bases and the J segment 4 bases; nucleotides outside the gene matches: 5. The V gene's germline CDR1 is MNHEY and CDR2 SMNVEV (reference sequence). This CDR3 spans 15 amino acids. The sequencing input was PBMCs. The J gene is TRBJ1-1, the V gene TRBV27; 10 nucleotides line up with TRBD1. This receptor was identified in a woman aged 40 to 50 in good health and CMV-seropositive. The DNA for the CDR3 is TGTGCCAGCAGTTTTGACAGGGGGCGGACCACTGAAGCTTTCTTT. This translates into CASSFDRGRTTEAFF.